The sequence of this TCR beta chain was determined in a study of T-cell reconstitution after alpha-beta-depleted transplantation in children. This clonotype occurred a few times. What it recognizes is unknown. The trim removed 3 bases at V and 9 bases at J, leaving 7 bases unmatched. The CDR3 is 16 amino acids. The V gene's germline CDR1 is LGHDT and CDR2 YNNKEL (reference sequence). Preparation of the TCRbeta library involved a method that used unique molecular identifiers. TCRdb recomputed calls from the PCR reads with MiXCR, one row per CDR3 protein. Altogether roughly 400,000 distinct CDR3 sequences are present, 43% being singletons, with the ten largest covering 27%. Findings and limits, study-wide: Surviving recipient T cells and thymic progenitors accounted for the high day-60 TCRbeta diversity observed in some patients. T cells produced anew were the main source of T-cell counts and diversity one year after transplant. Expanded graft clones numbering several hundred reportedly gave rise to alpha-beta T cells about two months after transplant.

The receptor comes from a girl aged 2-10 years with aplastic anemia, due to receive a stem cell transplant. Here the sequenced sample was PBMCs, taken before TCRalphabeta/CD19-depleted stem cell transplant. This rearrangement joins TRBV3-1 to TRBJ2-1; 14 bases line up with TRBD2. CDR3 sequence: CASSQAGTSGSGEQFF. The CDR3 DNA is TGTGCCAGCAGCCAGGCCGGGACTAGCGGGAGCGGTGAGCAGTTCTTC.